These 21 T cell receptor beta chains originate from one sample sequenced in a study of technical replicates of blood from a few donors. Method: immunoSEQ multiplex PCR; TCRdb's copy keeps in-frame clones and lacks some. The table records 6,000 to 7,000 clones, 90% to 97% of them present only once. The sample taken for sequencing was PBMCs. Receptors were obtained from a human donor in good health.

Notes on this clone: Other DNA sequences in this sample translate to the same CDR3. The chain links TRBV19 to TRBJ2-7; 10 nucleotides line up with TRBD2. CDR3 length equals 14 residues. Trimming removed 3 bases from V and 2 bases from J; junction bases left unmatched: 1. Germline assignment: CDR1 LNHDA and CDR2 SQIVND (reference sequence). CDR3 in DNA: TGTGCCAGTAGTATGACTAGCGGGCCCTACGAGCAGTACTTC. This gives the protein CASSMTSGPYEQYF.

The chain recombines TRBV27 with TRBJ1-1; 11 nucleotides line up with TRBD1. Germline lookup yields CDR1 MNHEY and CDR2 SMNVEV (reference sequence). The J segment lost 5 bases and the V segment lost 6 bases, leaving 11 bases of the junction unmatched. This CDR3 is 16 amino acids long. The CDR3 DNA reads as TGTGCCAGCAGGACCGGGACAGGGGGTAGTAGTACTGAAGCTTTCTTT. It translates to CASRTGTGGSSTEAFF.

J is TRBJ2-4 and V is TRBV10-3, with TRBD2 matching over 9 bases. The CDR3 spans 18 residues. The V gene's germline CDR1 is ENHRY and CDR2 SYGVKD. The J segment lost 0 bases and the V segment lost 5 bases, leaving 11 bases of the junction unmatched. This CDR3 is CAISPGLAEPLAKNIQYF. DNA for the CDR3: TGTGCCATCAGTCCGGGACTAGCAGAGCCTCTAGCCAAAAACATTCAGTACTTC.

This chain connects TRBV6-1 to TRBJ1-5; D possibly corresponds to TRBD1 (6 bases). CDR1 MNHNS and CDR2 SASEGT come from the germline V gene. V was pared by 5 bases and J by 4 bases, with 9 bases between. The CDR3 runs to 13 residues. The CDR3 sequence: CASSRQENQPQHF. As DNA, the CDR3 is TGTGCCAGCAGTCGACAGGAAAATCAGCCCCAGCATTTT.

J is TRBJ2-2 and V is TRBV30; TRBD2 aligns across 7 bases. Germline V gene lookup returns CDR1 GTSNPN and CDR2 SVGIG (reference sequence). The CDR3 contains 14 residues. V gave up 3 bases and J gave up 3 bases; unmatched junction bases: 4. For the CDR3, the DNA is TGTGCCTGGAGCCTACTAGCGTACACCGGGGAGCTGTTTTTT. It yields the protein CAWSLLAYTGELFF. Full variable domain (outside the CDR3, taken from reference TRBV30 and TRBJ2-2): SQTIHQWPATLVQPVGSPLSLECTVEGTSNPNLYWYRQAAGRGLQLLFYSVGIGQISSEVPQNLSASRPQDRQFILSSKKLLLSDSGFYLCAWSLLAYTGELFFGEGSRLTVL.

The CDR3, as DNA: TGTGCCAGCAGCTTAGGGACAGGGGCTTTCAATGAGCAGTTCTTC. Its translation is CASSLGTGAFNEQFF. This chain uses TRBV11-3 with TRBJ2-1; TRBD1 matches 9 bases. Germline trimming cut 1 base from V and 6 bases from J; bases unmatched to any gene: 4. The CDR3 loop spans 15 amino acids. CDR1 and CDR2 (germline): SGHNT, YENEEA.

CDR3 region: CASGTSGNNEQFF. The CDR3 DNA sequence: TGTGCCTCGGGGACTAGCGGCAACAATGAGCAGTTCTTC. This chain links TRBV10-3 with TRBJ2-1; 11 bases line up with TRBD2. J lost 5 bases, V lost 11 bases, and 5 bases had no gene match. Germline CDR1 is ENHRY and CDR2 is SYGVKD. The CDR3 is 13 amino acids.

This sequence joins TRBV7-2 and TRBJ1-1; 9 bases fit TRBD1. Germline CDR1 and CDR2: SGHTA and FQGNSA. V dropped 10 bases and J dropped 5; count of bases not matched to a gene: 8. This CDR3 has 13 residues. The CDR3 DNA reads TGTGCCACCCACAGGGGGCGAAGTACTGAAGCTTTCTTT. This translates into CATHRGRSTEAFF.

V is TRBV5-6 and J is TRBJ2-1; D gene uncertain. Germline assignment: CDR1 SGHDT and CDR2 YYEEEE. V gave up 7 bases and J gave up 4 bases, with 12 bases separating them. CDR3 length equals 13 residues. The CDR3 spells CASAPTTYNEQFF. The CDR3 DNA is TGTGCCAGCGCCCCCACTACTTACAATGAGCAGTTCTTC. Combining the CDR3 with reference TRBV5-6 and TRBJ2-1 gives the whole variable domain DAGVTQSPTHLIKTRGQQVTLRCSPKSGHDTVSWYQQALGQGPQFIFQYYEEEERQRGNFPDRFSGHQFPNYSSELNVNALLLGDSALYLCASAPTTYNEQFFGPGTRLTVL.

The chain joins TRBV10-3 to TRBJ1-1; 9 nucleotides match TRBD1. Germline V lookup: CDR1 ENHRY, CDR2 SYGVKD. Trimming removed 3 bases from V and 0 bases from J; junction bases left unmatched: 5. There are 16 residues in the CDR3. The CDR3 sequence: CAISEGTGKMNTEAFF. The CDR3 DNA is TGTGCCATCAGTGAAGGGACAGGGAAAATGAACACTGAAGCTTTCTTT.

The V and J genes are TRBV7-9 and TRBJ2-2; D ambiguous. With 3 bases removed from V and 5 bases from J, the gap between germline ends came to 10 bases. This CDR3 region has 14 residues. Germline loops: CDR1 SEHNR, CDR2 FQNEAQ (reference sequence). This CDR3 is CASSFPLVTGELFF. The CDR3 DNA follows: TGTGCCAGCAGCTTTCCTCTAGTAACCGGGGAGCTGTTTTTT.

The gene calls are TRBV11-2 and TRBJ1-2, with a tentative D call TRBD1 (5 bases). In germline, CDR1 is SGHAT, CDR2 FQNNGV. Trimming removed 5 bases at V and 8 bases at J, with 15 bases between. The CDR3 has 13 residues. CDR3 in amino acids: CASSPQSGNGYTF. CDR3 DNA: TGTGCCAGCAGCCCCCAGTCAGGGAACGGCTACACCTTC.

This chain joins TRBV10-2 and TRBJ2-1, with 14 bases fitting TRBD2. Germline CDR1 is WSHSY and CDR2 is SAAADI. Germline trimming cut 6 bases from V and 9 bases from J; bases unmatched to any gene: 10. The CDR3 totals 16 residues. CDR3: CASSETGTSGSGEQFF. The CDR3 coding sequence is TGCGCCAGCAGCGAAACCGGGACTAGCGGGAGCGGTGAGCAGTTCTTC.

This chain links TRBV7-2 with TRBJ2-7; D is ambiguous. The CDR3 spans 13 residues. From germline, CDR1 is SGHTA and CDR2 FQGNSA. V was clipped by 2 bases and J by 3 bases, with 8 bases between them. Here the CDR3 reads CASSLTPSYEQYF. CDR3 sequence (DNA): TGTGCCAGCAGCTTAACCCCCAGCTACGAGCAGTACTTC.

The chain uses TRBV6-5 and TRBJ1-4, with a weak D call TRBD1 (6 bases). Germline values: CDR1 MNHEY, CDR2 SVGAGI. This CDR3 has 15 amino acids. V dropped 2 bases and J dropped 5 bases, with 12 bases sitting between them. The CDR3 spells CASSYGGQGNEKLFF. The CDR3 DNA reads as TGTGCCAGCAGTTACGGGGGTCAGGGGAATGAAAAACTGTTTTTT.

This clone appeared a single time. The chain carries TRBV5-1 and TRBJ1-2; 8 positions match TRBD1. The CDR3 consists of 17 residues. Germline CDR1 SGHRS, CDR2 YFSETQ. After removal of 0 bases from V and 5 bases from J, the junction contained 12 bases not matched to a gene. The DNA of the CDR3 is TGCGCCAGCAGCTTGGGACCGGGACAGGCATTATTTTATGGCTACACCTTC. Encoded protein: CASSLGPGQALFYGYTF. Drawing the rest from reference TRBV5-1 and TRBJ1-2, the complete variable domain is KAGVTQTPRYLIKTRGQQVTLSCSPISGHRSVSWYQQTPGQGLQFLFEYFSETQRNKGNFPGRFSGRQFSNSRSEMNVSTLELGDSALYLCASSLGPGQALFYGYTFGSGTRLTVV.

The rearrangement uses TRBV10-3 and TRBJ2-7; 12 bases are shared with TRBD2. J lost 0 bases, V lost 0 bases, and 3 bases had no gene match. The CDR3 has 17 residues. The V gene's germline CDR1 is ENHRY and CDR2 SYGVKD. This chain's CDR3 is CAISESLAGGSSYEQYF. CDR3 DNA: TGTGCCATCAGTGAGTCTCTAGCGGGAGGGAGCTCCTACGAGCAGTACTTC.

The gene calls are TRBV6-1 and TRBJ2-1; D is perhaps TRBD2 (6 bases). Trimming removed 8 bases at V and 5 bases at J, with 19 bases between. This CDR3 is built from 15 residues. Germline V lookup: CDR1 MNHNS, CDR2 SASEGT. CDR3 in amino acids: CASAAGRERHNEQFF. CDR3 DNA sequence: TGTGCCAGCGCAGCGGGTCGGGAGCGACACAATGAGCAGTTCTTC.

J is TRBJ1-4 and V is TRBV7-9; 9 nucleotides line up with TRBD1. CDR3 size: 14 residues. The V gene's germline CDR1 is SEHNR and CDR2 FQNEAQ (reference sequence). The V and J ends lost 5 bases and 8 bases, in that order; junction bases with no gene match: 6. The CDR3 loop reads CASSPGQGSEKLFF. In DNA, the CDR3 is TGTGCCAGCAGCCCAGGACAGGGGAGCGAAAAACTGTTTTTT.

The chain is built from TRBV30 and TRBJ1-2; TRBD1 matches at 7 bases. This CDR3 spans 13 amino acids. The germline CDR1 and CDR2 sequences are GTSNPN and SVGIG (reference sequence). J was trimmed by 4 bases and V by 1 base; bases with no gene match: 3. Here the CDR3 DNA reads TGTGCCTGGAGTGGACAGGGCCTCTATGGCTACACCTTC. This gives the protein CAWSGQGLYGYTF.

The rearrangement links TRBV2 to TRBJ2-7; D not certain. Between the trimmed V and J ends, which lost 7 bases and 2 bases, there was a span of 9 bases. This CDR3 spans 12 amino acids. Per the germline V gene, CDR1 is SNHLY and CDR2 is FYNNEI. The CDR3 DNA follows: TGTGCCAGCACCGGAGAACCCTACGAGCAGTACTTC. Its translation: CASTGEPYEQYF. Looking up the rest from reference TRBV2 and TRBJ2-7 gives the full variable domain: EPEVTQTPSHQVTQMGQEVILRCVPISNHLYFYWYRQILGQKVEFLVSFYNNEISEKSEIFDDQFSVERPDGSNFTLKIRSTKLEDSAMYFCASTGEPYEQYFGPGTRLTVT.